This T cell receptor (beta chain) was sequenced for a study of identifying expanded T cells in peripheral blood (dated by TCRdb to between 2018 and 2021). About the investigation overall: Four technical replicates, made by sequencing separate aliquots from the same pool of genomic DNA, were compared pairwise. The paper as a whole reports these results and caveats: The binomial model flagged around 1.1 differentially abundant clones between technical replicates, compared with about 16 over about two weeks and approximately 20 over approximately four weeks. In all healthy donors, the variance in clone template counts between samples taken two weeks apart rose significantly as total template count increased. The authors expected that biological variance in healthy repertoires might rise further over much longer intervals, such as months to years. The beta-binomial model significantly reduced the number of clones called differentially abundant and the false-positive rate across all healthy-donor time intervals.

In the case of this clone: Its antigen target is currently unknown. The sample holds no much larger clone one base away, and base qualities are not on file.

CDR1 is given as MNHEY and CDR2 as SMNVEV, both from the germline V gene (reference sequence). Including the terminal cysteine and phenylalanine, the CDR3 comprises 15 residues. Here the CDR3 DNA is all that survives: 45 bases in frame from base 1. Deletion took 6 bases off V and 4 bases off J, with a span of 18 bases between the germline ends. The immunoSEQ Assay, which relies on bias-controlled multiplex PCR amplification of genomic DNA, was used to profile TCRbeta CDR3 regions. Per the authors' processing: To quantify the absolute abundance of each unique TCRbeta CDR3 region, the sequences were collapsed and filtered. Differential abundance was assessed using a binomial (Fisher-equivalent) model and a beta-binomial model in which time-dependent variance fitted from healthy donors was added. Any clone with fewer than 5 combined templates was excluded, and a clone was called differentially abundant if its Benjamini-Hochberg FDR was below 0.01. Beta-binomial variance was modeled as a function of total template count across the two samples using the form v = (b*log(k)+a)^2. As stored in TCRdb, this immuneACCESS dataset retains in-frame rearrangements with V and J assigned. A fraction of the clones does not appear; measured against another copy, unresolved V genes explain less than half of the discrepancy, and the remainder lacks a known reason. The D gene and trimming were derived from the DNA, and the V and J assignments and clone size from that table. Counted in this sample were tens of thousands of clones; 85% to 90% of them appeared once. Under 20% of the sample is in the top ten clones.

During the collection period, no infections or other immune events were recorded for the healthy donors. Time-dependent variance in a beta-binomial model of T-cell clone differential abundance was calibrated using healthy-donor blood repertoires as a training cohort. The training cohort included around 10 healthy donors, of whom 3 were female and 7 were male. Donor ages ranged from about 29 to 70 years, with an average of 43 years. Whole blood, obtained from a commercial supplier, was collected from each healthy donor at three time points spaced roughly 14 days apart. For immunosequencing, genomic DNA was extracted from unsorted whole blood.

The specimen was blood. Here the chain combines TRBV27 and TRBJ1-2, and perhaps TRBD1 as D gene, on 5 matching bases. The clonotype was recovered from a person aged 18-70 years in good health. The CDR3 amino acid sequence is: CASSYDRGRPYGYTF. The sequenced DNA: TGTGCCAGCAGCTACGACAGAGGGAGACCCTATGGCTACACCTTC.